These 17 T cell receptor beta chains were all obtained from the same sample, sequenced in a study of T cell changes during pregnancy in multiple sclerosis. Sequenced by immunoSEQ multiplex PCR; TCRdb stores in-frame clones only, minus some. The data contain roughly 26,000 clones, 85% to 90% of them singletons. This material consisted of CD8+ T cells from peripheral blood mononuclear cells, taken in the second trimester of pregnancy. The receptors here all came from a female donor with multiple sclerosis, enrolled in a pregnancy study.

V usage is TRBV13 and J usage is TRBJ2-6; TRBD1 agrees at 7 bases. The V gene's germline CDR1 is PRHDT and CDR2 FYEKMQ (reference sequence). The CDR3 extends over 18 amino acids. The V gene end was trimmed by 3 bases and the J gene end by 1 base; junction bases not matched to a gene: 9. The CDR3 sequence: CASSFTQGMVSGANVLTF. The CDR3 nucleotides read TGTGCCAGCAGCTTCACACAGGGGATGGTTTCTGGGGCCAACGTCCTGACTTTC.

The CDR3 DNA is TGTGCCAGCAGCCCCAGGGCTACGAACACCGGGGAGCTGTTTTTT. Translating it yields CASSPRATNTGELFF. The V and J genes are TRBV9 and TRBJ2-2; TRBD1 is a possible D gene (5 bases). This CDR3 contains 15 residues. Germline loops: CDR1 SGDLS, CDR2 YYNGEE. Between the trimmed V and J ends, which lost 4 bases and 0 bases, there was a span of 10 bases.

The table lists this clone with a few counts. The rearrangement joins TRBV9 to TRBJ2-2; TRBD2 agrees at 7 bases. J gave up 1 base and V 1 base, and 4 bases lay outside the gene matches. CDR3 length equals 16 residues. Germline assignment: CDR1 SGDLS and CDR2 YYNGEE. CDR3 DNA sequence: TGTGCCAGCAGCGTACGCGGGAGACAGAACACCGGGGAGCTGTTTTTT. Protein sequence: CASSVRGRQNTGELFF.

The genes are TRBV19 and TRBJ2-7, with D tentatively TRBD2 (5 bases). V dropped 6 bases and J dropped 5 bases, with 20 bases sitting between them. CDR1 is LNHDA and CDR2 is SQIVND in the germline V gene (reference sequence). There are 15 residues in the CDR3. The CDR3 sequence is CASSPGGEGHNEQYF. The CDR3 coding sequence is TGTGCCAGTAGCCCCGGAGGCGAGGGTCACAACGAGCAGTACTTC. Using reference TRBV19 and TRBJ2-7 for the parts outside the CDR3, the full variable domain is DGGITQSPKYLFRKEGQNVTLSCEQNLNHDAMYWYRQDPGQGLRLIYYSQIVNDFQKGDIAEGYSVSREKKESFPLTVTSAQKNPTAFYLCASSPGGEGHNEQYFGPGTRLTVT.

This chain connects TRBV29-1 to TRBJ2-1; D may be TRBD2 (5 bases). The germline V and J ends were trimmed by 1 base and 4 bases, with 17 bases remaining between them. The germline gives CDR1 SQVTM, CDR2 ANQGSEA. This CDR3 is built from 16 residues. CDR3 region: CSVEGGAEVRYNEQFF. The CDR3 DNA sequence: TGCAGCGTTGAAGGTGGTGCGGAGGTACGTTACAATGAGCAGTTCTTC.

In DNA form, the CDR3 reads TGTGCCATCCGAGGCAGGAACACTGAAGCTTTCTTT. It yields the protein CAIRGRNTEAFF. The V and J genes are TRBV10-3 and TRBJ1-1, with unresolved D. The CDR3 loop spans 12 amino acids. Germline V gene lookup returns CDR1 ENHRY and CDR2 SYGVKD. Deletions cut 8 bases from V and 1 base from J, with 8 bases between.

The genes are TRBV5-6 and TRBJ2-7, with 8 bases lining up with TRBD2. The CDR3 extends over 16 amino acids. In germline, CDR1 is SGHDT, CDR2 YYEEEE. J gave up 2 bases and V 4 bases, and 11 bases lay outside the gene matches. Here the CDR3 DNA reads TGTGCCAGCAGCCTGCGTCTTAGCGGGAACACCTACGAGCAGTACTTC. As protein: CASSLRLSGNTYEQYF.

The chain recombines TRBV7-9 with TRBJ2-2; TRBD2 is a possible D gene (6 bases). The V end was cut by 1 base, the J end by 4 bases, with 10 bases between. Germline CDR1 SEHNR, CDR2 FQNEAQ (reference sequence). There are 15 residues in the CDR3. The CDR3 nucleotides are TGTGCCAGCAGCTTAGTAGGGACTTCCACCGGGGAGCTGTTTTTT. Protein product: CASSLVGTSTGELFF.

The V call is TRBV14, the J call TRBJ2-1; TRBD2 might be the D (6 bases). The CDR3 is 16 residues long. V was shortened by 1 base and J by 4 bases, with 14 bases between the two germline ends. Per the germline V gene, CDR1 is SGHDN and CDR2 is FVKESK. The chain's CDR3 is CASSQALGTSYNEQFF. CDR3 bases: TGTGCCAGCAGCCAAGCACTGGGGACTTCTTACAATGAGCAGTTCTTC.

The chain is built from TRBV28 and TRBJ2-3; the D is unclear. Germline V CDR1 and CDR2: MDHEN, SYDVKM. Trimming cost V 3 bases and J 6 bases, with 13 bases left between them. The CDR3 covers 14 residues. The CDR3 DNA follows: TGTGCCAGCAGTTTGTATCTAGGAGTGGATACGCAGTATTTT. Translating gives CASSLYLGVDTQYF. The full variable domain, in which reference TRBV28 and TRBJ2-3 provide the parts outside the CDR3, is DVKVTQSSRYLVKRTGEKVFLECVQDMDHENMFWYRQDPGLGLRLIYFSYDVKMKEKGDIPEGYSVSREKKERFSLILESASTNQTSMYLCASSLYLGVDTQYFGPGTRLTVL.

CDR3 sequence reads: CASSQGPPGQFSYEQYF. CDR3 in DNA: TGCGCCAGCAGCCAAGGCCCACCCGGACAGTTCTCCTACGAGCAGTACTTC. The J gene is TRBJ2-7, the V gene TRBV4-1; tentatively, D is TRBD1 (6 bases). The CDR3 totals 17 residues. Deletions cut 1 base from V and 0 bases from J, with 16 bases between. Per germline, CDR1 MGHRA and CDR2 YSYEKL.

The chain is built from TRBV9 and TRBJ2-7; 11 nucleotides align to TRBD2. This CDR3 region has 17 residues. Germline V gene lookup returns CDR1 SGDLS and CDR2 YYNGEE. V lost 3 bases and J lost 6; bases outside the gene matches: 14. CDR3 bases: TGTGCCAGCAGCGCCGGGACTAGCGGCCCTTGGCGGGTCGAGCAGTACTTC. Translating gives CASSAGTSGPWRVEQYF.

V and J are TRBV14 and TRBJ2-1; 7 bases are a match to TRBD2. After removal of 7 bases from V and 5 bases from J, the junction contained 5 bases not matched to a gene. CDR1 is SGHDN and CDR2 is FVKESK in the germline V gene. The CDR3 is made up of 13 amino acids. For the CDR3, the DNA is TGTGCCAGCACGGGAGGAGTGAACAATGAGCAGTTCTTC. The encoded protein is CASTGGVNNEQFF.

V usage is TRBV28 and J usage is TRBJ1-2; possibly TRBD1 for D (5 bases). In germline, CDR1 is MDHEN, CDR2 SYDVKM. CDR3 size: 16 residues. Trimming took off 8 bases at V and 5 bases at J, with 24 bases between the two ends. CDR3 region: CASWGQGSDRQYGYTF. In DNA form, the CDR3 reads TGTGCCAGCTGGGGCCAGGGAAGTGACAGACAATATGGCTACACCTTC.

V is TRBV5-4 and J is TRBJ2-7, with 9 positions matching TRBD1. CDR1 and CDR2 (germline): SGHNT, YYREEE (reference sequence). Trimming cost V 4 bases and J 5 bases; bases outside gene matches: 7. The CDR3 runs to 14 residues. The CDR3 DNA is TGTGCCAGCAGCACTCGGGACAGGGCCCACGAGCAGTACTTC. It specifies CASSTRDRAHEQYF.

In the case of this clone: Distinct nucleotide sequences in the sample also encode this CDR3. Here the CDR3 DNA reads TGTGCCAGCAGTGAGTCCAGCTACGAGCAGTACTTC. This encodes CASSESSYEQYF. The chain links TRBV6-1 to TRBJ2-7; no definite D call. The V and J ends lost 3 bases and 3 bases respectively, with 6 bases between them. There are 12 residues in the CDR3. Germline V CDR1 and CDR2: MNHNS, SASEGT.

The chain joins TRBV5-1 to TRBJ2-3; TRBD2 might be the D (5 bases). This CDR3 has 13 residues. Germline values: CDR1 SGHRS, CDR2 YFSETQ. The V end lost 4 bases, the J end lost 1 base, and 7 bases lay between the germline ends. The CDR3 spells CASSGSGTDTQYF. The CDR3 DNA sequence: TGCGCCAGCAGCGGGAGTGGCACAGATACGCAGTATTTT.